The rows below give T cell receptor beta chains drawn from one sample of a study of early T cells in non-severe SARS-CoV-2 infection. Via MiXCR, TCRdb re-called the 5' RACE reads, giving one row per CDR3 protein. The repertoire consists of over 30,000 distinct CDR3 sequences, with under 6% occurring once and the leading ten covering 11% to 15%. The sequencing input was whole blood. The receptors were gathered from an adult who was a healthcare worker with PCR-confirmed SARS-CoV-2 infection or an uninfected control (not recorded which). The CDR3 runs from the conserved cysteine through the conserved F or W. The order of the fields is V gene, clone size, J gene, D gene, CDR3 DNA, CDR3 protein. The D gene is left open where the match is weak. Size is stated for part of the rows, as once, few or many counts, or as a class when the clone is expanded.

v_gene: TRBV11-3; abundance: few; j_gene: TRBJ2-1; d_gene: TRBD2; CDR3nt: TGTGCCAGCAGCAGAATAGCGGGGAGCTACAATGAGCAGTTCTTC; CDR3aa: CASSRIAGSYNEQFF
v_gene: TRBV12-3/TRBV12-4; abundance: many; j_gene: TRBJ1-2; d_gene: -; CDR3nt: TGTGCCAGCAGTTTCGCCCGGGCCGACGGACTCTATGGCTACACCTTC; CDR3aa: CASSFARADGLYGYTF
v_gene: TRBV12-3/TRBV12-4; abundance: many; j_gene: TRBJ1-4; d_gene: -; CDR3nt: TGTGCCAGCAGTTTAGGAGGCAGAAAACTGTTTTTT; CDR3aa: CASSLGGRKLFF
v_gene: TRBV18; abundance: -; j_gene: TRBJ1-2; d_gene: TRBD1; CDR3nt: TGTGCCAGCTCACCCCTGGACAGGGGAATGGATGGCTACACCTTC; CDR3aa: CASSPLDRGMDGYTF
v_gene: TRBV19; abundance: many; j_gene: TRBJ1-2; d_gene: -; CDR3nt: TGTGCCAGTAGTATATCCCCTACATCGTTTCCCGGCGGCTACACCTTC; CDR3aa: CASSISPTSFPGGYTF
v_gene: TRBV10-3; abundance: many; j_gene: TRBJ2-4; d_gene: TRBD2; CDR3nt: TGTGCCATCGGGGCGGGGGGGCCCGAGAACATTCAGTACTTC; CDR3aa: CAIGAGGPENIQYF
v_gene: TRBV6-5; abundance: many; j_gene: TRBJ1-3; d_gene: -; CDR3nt: TGTGCCAGCAGACCCGGGGGAGCCAGAAACACCATATATTTT; CDR3aa: CASRPGGARNTIYF
v_gene: TRBV9; abundance: -; j_gene: TRBJ2-2; d_gene: -; CDR3nt: TGTGCCAGCAGCGTAGTCGTCGGGGCCGGGGAGCTGTTTTTT; CDR3aa: CASSVVVGAGELFF
v_gene: TRBV7-2; abundance: -; j_gene: TRBJ1-2; d_gene: -; CDR3nt: TGTGCCAGCAGCTTAGGACCGTTGATCTATGGCTACACCTTC; CDR3aa: CASSLGPLIYGYTF
v_gene: TRBV2; abundance: many; j_gene: TRBJ2-7; d_gene: TRBD2; CDR3nt: TGTGCCAGCAGTGAATATAGCGGGGAGACCTCCTACGAGCAGTACTTC; CDR3aa: CASSEYSGETSYEQYF
v_gene: TRBV5-5; abundance: many; j_gene: TRBJ2-7; d_gene: TRBD1; CDR3nt: TGTGCCAGCAGCATACCACAGGGGAAACACTCCTACGAGCAGTACTTC; CDR3aa: CASSIPQGKHSYEQYF
v_gene: TRBV20-1; abundance: few; j_gene: TRBJ2-1; d_gene: TRBD1; CDR3nt: TGCAGTGCCCCGACGGGACAGCACAATGAGCAGTTCTTC; CDR3aa: CSAPTGQHNEQFF
v_gene: TRBV29-1; abundance: many; j_gene: TRBJ2-1; d_gene: TRBD2; CDR3nt: TGCAGCGTCCAGACTAGCGGGGGGATCAGCTCCTACAATGAGCAGTTCTTC; CDR3aa: CSVQTSGGISSYNEQFF
v_gene: TRBV10-2; abundance: few; j_gene: TRBJ2-3; d_gene: TRBD1; CDR3nt: TGCGCCAGCAGGGAGACAGGGACAGATACGCAGTATTTT; CDR3aa: CASRETGTDTQYF
v_gene: TRBV20-1; abundance: many; j_gene: TRBJ2-1; d_gene: -; CDR3nt: TGCAGTGCTAGACCAACAGGGAGATCCTACAATGAGCAGTTCTTC; CDR3aa: CSARPTGRSYNEQFF
v_gene: TRBV6-4; abundance: few; j_gene: TRBJ2-3; d_gene: TRBD1; CDR3nt: TGTGCCAGCAGTGACTCACAGGGGGCAGATACGCAGTATTTT; CDR3aa: CASSDSQGADTQYF
v_gene: TRBV11-1; abundance: many; j_gene: TRBJ2-7; d_gene: TRBD1; CDR3nt: TGTGCCAGCAGCTTCCGGACAGGTGAACTCTACGAGCAGTACTTC; CDR3aa: CASSFRTGELYEQYF
v_gene: TRBV6-2/TRBV6-3; abundance: -; j_gene: TRBJ2-3; d_gene: -; CDR3nt: TGTGCCAGCAGTCGTACCGGGGGTCGGACAGATACGCAGTATTTT; CDR3aa: CASSRTGGRTDTQYF
v_gene: TRBV19; abundance: many; j_gene: TRBJ1-2; d_gene: -; CDR3nt: TGTGCCAGTCTCTCGACGAGCTACTATGGCTACACCTTC; CDR3aa: CASLSTSYYGYTF
v_gene: TRBV7-2; abundance: -; j_gene: TRBJ1-1; d_gene: -; CDR3nt: TGTGCCAGCAGCTTAAGTTGGGGCAGGGCAACTGAAGCTTTCTTT; CDR3aa: CASSLSWGRATEAFF
v_gene: TRBV6-6; abundance: few; j_gene: TRBJ1-2; d_gene: -; CDR3nt: TGTGCCAGCATTCCCCAGGGGAGCTATGGCTACACCTTC; CDR3aa: CASIPQGSYGYTF
v_gene: TRBV11-2; abundance: medium-sized; j_gene: TRBJ2-4; d_gene: TRBD1; CDR3nt: TGTGCCAGCAGCTGGGACAGGGATACACTAGCCAAAAACATTCAGTACTTC; CDR3aa: CASSWDRDTLAKNIQYF
v_gene: TRBV6-1; abundance: many; j_gene: TRBJ1-2; d_gene: -; CDR3nt: TGTGCCAGCAGTCTGGACAGACACTATGGCTACACCTTC; CDR3aa: CASSLDRHYGYTF
v_gene: TRBV6-5; abundance: many; j_gene: TRBJ2-1; d_gene: -; CDR3nt: TGTGCCAGCAGGTCAACAGGGCGCAATGAGCAGTTCTTC; CDR3aa: CASRSTGRNEQFF
v_gene: TRBV7-2; abundance: many; j_gene: TRBJ1-1; d_gene: -; CDR3nt: TGTGCCAGCAGCTTAGGCAGTCAGAGCACTGAAGCTTTCTTT; CDR3aa: CASSLGSQSTEAFF
v_gene: TRBV11-1; abundance: many; j_gene: TRBJ2-2; d_gene: -; CDR3nt: TGTGCCAGCATCCCCGGGACATTTGCCACCGGGGAGCTGTTTTTT; CDR3aa: CASIPGTFATGELFF
v_gene: TRBV6-2/TRBV6-3; abundance: many; j_gene: TRBJ2-3; d_gene: -; CDR3nt: TGTGCCAGCAGTTACCGCCCGACTGGCACAGATACGCAGTATTTT; CDR3aa: CASSYRPTGTDTQYF
v_gene: TRBV4-3; abundance: many; j_gene: TRBJ2-1; d_gene: -; CDR3nt: TGCGCCAGCAGCCAAGATTTGACCTTTACCGGCCTTGAGCAGTTCTTC; CDR3aa: CASSQDLTFTGLEQFF
v_gene: TRBV4-1; abundance: -; j_gene: TRBJ2-3; d_gene: -; CDR3nt: TGCGCCAGCAGCCAAGCCGAGTCACCGACAGATACGCAGTATTTT; CDR3aa: CASSQAESPTDTQYF